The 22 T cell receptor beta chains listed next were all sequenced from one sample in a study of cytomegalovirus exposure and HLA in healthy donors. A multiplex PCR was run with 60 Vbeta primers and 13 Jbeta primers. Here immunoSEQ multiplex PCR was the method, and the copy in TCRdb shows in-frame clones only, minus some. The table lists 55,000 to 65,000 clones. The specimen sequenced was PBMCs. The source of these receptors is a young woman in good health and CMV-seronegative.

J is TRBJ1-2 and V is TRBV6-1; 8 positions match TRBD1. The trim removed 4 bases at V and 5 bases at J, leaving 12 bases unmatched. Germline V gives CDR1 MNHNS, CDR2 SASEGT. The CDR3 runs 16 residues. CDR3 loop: CASSVHLGTGAYGYTF. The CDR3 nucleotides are TGTGCCAGCAGTGTCCATTTAGGGACAGGAGCGTATGGCTACACCTTC.

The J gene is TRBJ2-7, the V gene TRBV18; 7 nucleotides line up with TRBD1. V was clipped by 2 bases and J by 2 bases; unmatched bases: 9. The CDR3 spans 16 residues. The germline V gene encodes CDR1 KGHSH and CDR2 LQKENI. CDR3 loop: CASSPRGQIGTYEQYF. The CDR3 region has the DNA TGTGCCAGCTCACCAAGGGGACAGATCGGCACCTACGAGCAGTACTTC.

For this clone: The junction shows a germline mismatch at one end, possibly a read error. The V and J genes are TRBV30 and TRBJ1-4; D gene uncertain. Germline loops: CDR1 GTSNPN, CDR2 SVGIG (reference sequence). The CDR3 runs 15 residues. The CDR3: CAGSGYGELDEKLFF. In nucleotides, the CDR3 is TGTGCCGGGAGTGGTTATGGGGAGTTAGATGAAAAACTGTTTTTT.

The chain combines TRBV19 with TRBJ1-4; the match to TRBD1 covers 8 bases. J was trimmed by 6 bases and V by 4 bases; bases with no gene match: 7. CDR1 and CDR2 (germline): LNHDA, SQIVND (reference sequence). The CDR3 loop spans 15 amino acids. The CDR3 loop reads CASSRGQGSDEKLFF. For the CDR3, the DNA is TGTGCCAGTAGTAGAGGACAGGGCTCCGATGAAAAACTGTTTTTT.

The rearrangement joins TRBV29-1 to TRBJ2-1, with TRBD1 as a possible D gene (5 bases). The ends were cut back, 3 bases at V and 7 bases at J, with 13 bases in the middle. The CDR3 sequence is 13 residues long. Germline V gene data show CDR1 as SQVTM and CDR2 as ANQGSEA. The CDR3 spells CSVDGPRGNEQFF. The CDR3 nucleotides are TGCAGCGTTGATGGGCCTAGGGGTAATGAGCAGTTCTTC.

CDR3 sequence: CASSYTPTGEQYF. The CDR3 bases are TGTGCCAGTAGTTACACCCCCACGGGCGAGCAGTACTTC. This chain connects TRBV19 to TRBJ2-7; D gene unclear. The CDR3 extends over 13 amino acids. V was clipped by 5 bases and J by 6 bases, with 14 bases between them. The germline gives CDR1 LNHDA, CDR2 SQIVND (reference sequence).

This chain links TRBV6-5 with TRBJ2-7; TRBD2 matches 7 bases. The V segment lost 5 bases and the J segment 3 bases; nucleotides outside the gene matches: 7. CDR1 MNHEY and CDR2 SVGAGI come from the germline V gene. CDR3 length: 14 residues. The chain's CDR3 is CASSKLTGGYEQYF. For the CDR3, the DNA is TGTGCCAGCAGTAAACTAACGGGAGGCTACGAGCAGTACTTC.

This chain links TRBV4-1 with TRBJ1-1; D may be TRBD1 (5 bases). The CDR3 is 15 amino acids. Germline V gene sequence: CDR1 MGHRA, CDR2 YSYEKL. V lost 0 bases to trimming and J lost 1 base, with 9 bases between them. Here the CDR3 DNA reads TGCGCCAGCAGCCAAGAAGGACATCAGAACACTGAAGCTTTCTTT. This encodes CASSQEGHQNTEAFF.

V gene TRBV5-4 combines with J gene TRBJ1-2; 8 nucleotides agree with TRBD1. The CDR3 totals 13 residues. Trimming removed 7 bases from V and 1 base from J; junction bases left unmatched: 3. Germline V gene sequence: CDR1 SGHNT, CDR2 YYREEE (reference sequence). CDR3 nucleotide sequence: TGTGCCAGCTCGACAGGGGATAACTATGGCTACACCTTC. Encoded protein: CASSTGDNYGYTF.

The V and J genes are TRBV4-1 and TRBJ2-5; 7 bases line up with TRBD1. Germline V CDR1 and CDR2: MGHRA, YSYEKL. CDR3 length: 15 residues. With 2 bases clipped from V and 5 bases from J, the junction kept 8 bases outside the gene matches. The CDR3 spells CASSQLDRFAETQYF. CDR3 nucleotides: TGCGCCAGCAGCCAATTGGACAGGTTCGCGGAGACCCAGTACTTC.

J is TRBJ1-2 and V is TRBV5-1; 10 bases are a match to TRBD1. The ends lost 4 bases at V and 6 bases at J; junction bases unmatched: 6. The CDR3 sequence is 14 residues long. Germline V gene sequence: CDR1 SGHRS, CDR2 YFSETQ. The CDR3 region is CASSGRGTGDGYTF. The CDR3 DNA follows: TGCGCCAGCAGCGGTCGCGGGACAGGGGATGGCTACACCTTC.

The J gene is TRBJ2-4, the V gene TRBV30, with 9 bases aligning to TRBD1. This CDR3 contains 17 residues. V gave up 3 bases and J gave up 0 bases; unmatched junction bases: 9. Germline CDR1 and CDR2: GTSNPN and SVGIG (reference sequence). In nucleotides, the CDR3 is TGTGCCTGGAGAGCTACCGGGACAGGGTTAGCCAAAAACATTCAGTACTTC. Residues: CAWRATGTGLAKNIQYF.

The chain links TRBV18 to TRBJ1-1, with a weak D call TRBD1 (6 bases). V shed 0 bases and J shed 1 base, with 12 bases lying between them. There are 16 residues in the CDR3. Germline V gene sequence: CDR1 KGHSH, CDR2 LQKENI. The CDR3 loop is CASSPPVSGANTEAFF. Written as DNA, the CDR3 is TGTGCCAGCTCACCACCGGTGTCAGGGGCGAACACTGAAGCTTTCTTT.

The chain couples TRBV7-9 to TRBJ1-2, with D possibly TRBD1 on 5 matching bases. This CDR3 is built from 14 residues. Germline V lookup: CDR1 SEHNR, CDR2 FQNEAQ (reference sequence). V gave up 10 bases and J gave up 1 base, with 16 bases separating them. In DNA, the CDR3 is TGTGCCATCGCGGAGGGTAGGGGTAACTATGGCTACACCTTC. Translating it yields CAIAEGRGNYGYTF.

CDR3 protein: CASSNKKQKGTDTQYF. CDR3 coding DNA: TGTGCCAGCAGCAATAAAAAACAGAAGGGGACAGATACGCAGTATTTT. V and J are TRBV4-2 and TRBJ2-3; a possible D gene is TRBD1 (5 bases). The V end lost 5 bases, the J end lost 3 bases, and 18 bases lay between the germline ends. The germline gives CDR1 LGHNA, CDR2 YNFKEQ. The length of the CDR3 is 16 residues.

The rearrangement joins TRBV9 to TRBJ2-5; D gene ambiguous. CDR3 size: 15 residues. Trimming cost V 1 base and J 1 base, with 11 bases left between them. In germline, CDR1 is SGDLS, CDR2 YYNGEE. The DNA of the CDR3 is TGTGCCAGCAGCGTATGGTTCGGGTTCCAAGAGACCCAGTACTTC. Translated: CASSVWFGFQETQYF. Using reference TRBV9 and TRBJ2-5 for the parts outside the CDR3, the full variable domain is DSGVTQTPKHLITATGQRVTLRCSPRSGDLSVYWYQQSLDQGLQFLIQYYNGEERAKGNILERFSAQQFPDLHSELNLSSLELGDSALYFCASSVWFGFQETQYFGPGTRLLVL.

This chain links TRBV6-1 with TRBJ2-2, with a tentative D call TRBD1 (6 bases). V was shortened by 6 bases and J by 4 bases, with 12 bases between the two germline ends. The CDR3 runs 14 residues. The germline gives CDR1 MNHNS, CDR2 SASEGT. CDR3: CASRNRVATGELFF. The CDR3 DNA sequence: TGTGCCAGCAGGAACAGGGTAGCCACCGGGGAGCTGTTTTTT.

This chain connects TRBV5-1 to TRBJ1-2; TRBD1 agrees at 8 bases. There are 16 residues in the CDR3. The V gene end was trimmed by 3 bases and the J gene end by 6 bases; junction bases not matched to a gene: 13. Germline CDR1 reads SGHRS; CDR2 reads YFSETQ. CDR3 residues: CASSWRGRTGMDGYTF. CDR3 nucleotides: TGCGCCAGCAGCTGGCGGGGGAGGACAGGGATGGATGGCTACACCTTC.

The CDR3 region is CASSLAGVLSNTEAFF. Here the CDR3 DNA reads TGCGCCAGCAGCTTGGCAGGGGTATTGTCGAACACTGAAGCTTTCTTT. V is TRBV5-1 and J is TRBJ1-1; D is possibly TRBD1 (6 bases). Trimming removed 0 bases from V and 1 base from J, with 13 bases in between. Germline assignment: CDR1 SGHRS and CDR2 YFSETQ. CDR3 length: 16 residues.

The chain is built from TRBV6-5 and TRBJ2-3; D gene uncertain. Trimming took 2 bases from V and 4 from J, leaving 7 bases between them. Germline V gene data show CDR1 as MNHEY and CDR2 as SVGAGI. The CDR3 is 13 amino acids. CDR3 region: CASSYIEADTQYF. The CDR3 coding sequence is TGTGCCAGCAGTTACATCGAGGCAGATACGCAGTATTTT.

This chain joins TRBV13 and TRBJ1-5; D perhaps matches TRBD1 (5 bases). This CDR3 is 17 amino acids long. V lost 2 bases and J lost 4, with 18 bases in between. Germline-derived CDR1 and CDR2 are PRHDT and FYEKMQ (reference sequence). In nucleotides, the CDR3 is TGTGCCAGCAGCTTAAGGGTCCTCAAAGGGGCAAATCAGCCCCAGCATTTT. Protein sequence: CASSLRVLKGANQPQHF.

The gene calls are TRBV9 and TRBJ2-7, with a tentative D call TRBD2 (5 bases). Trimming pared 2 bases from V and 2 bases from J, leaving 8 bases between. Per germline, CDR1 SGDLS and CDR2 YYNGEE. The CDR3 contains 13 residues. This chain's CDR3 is CASSVGLTYEQYF. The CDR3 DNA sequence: TGTGCCAGCAGCGTCGGACTGACCTACGAGCAGTACTTC. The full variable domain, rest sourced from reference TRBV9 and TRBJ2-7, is DSGVTQTPKHLITATGQRVTLRCSPRSGDLSVYWYQQSLDQGLQFLIQYYNGEERAKGNILERFSAQQFPDLHSELNLSSLELGDSALYFCASSVGLTYEQYFGPGTRLTVT.